A selection of T cell receptor beta chains follows, all from one sample in a study of shared clonotypes between healthy human individuals. Repertoires were generated with immunoSEQ multiplex PCR, while TCRdb's copy carries only in-frame clones and drops some. Of some 2,000,000 clones listed, about 95% were seen once; the top ten hold 0.9% to 1.4%. Sample: naive CD8+ T cells sorted from blood. These receptors came from a young man in good health. Both conserved end residues are part of each CDR3. Each record gives: J gene, clone size, D gene, V gene, CDR3 protein, CDR3 DNA. The D gene is left open where the match is weak. A clone size is listed for some rows: how often the clone was seen (once, few, many), or a class if it is expanded.

TRBJ1-4	.	.	TRBV30	CAWSETSRGEKLFF	TGTGCCTGGAGTGAAACAAGTCGGGGAGAAAAACTGTTTTTT
TRBJ1-2	.	.	TRBV10-2	CASSEGLGQFGYTF	TGCGCCAGCAGTGAAGGTTTGGGGCAGTTCGGCTACACCTTC
TRBJ1-1	.	.	TRBV6-5	CASSLLVNTEAFF	TGTGCCAGCAGTTTGCTAGTGAACACTGAAGCTTTCTTT
TRBJ1-1	.	.	TRBV10-2	CASSESGGTAEAFF	TGCGCCAGCAGTGAGTCTGGGGGGACCGCTGAAGCTTTCTTT
TRBJ1-2	.	.	TRBV7-9	CASSSRGGYGYTF	TGTGCCAGCAGCTCCCGAGGGGGCTATGGCTACACCTTC
TRBJ2-1	.	TRBD2	TRBV5-1	CASSVEGLATKQFF	TGCGCCAGCAGCGTGGAGGGACTAGCGACCAAGCAGTTCTTC
TRBJ2-5	.	.	TRBV30	CAWSVILGAGETQYF	TGTGCCTGGAGTGTAATTCTGGGGGCGGGGGAGACCCAGTACTTC
TRBJ1-1	.	.	TRBV6-5	CASSPGPPEAFF	TGTGCCAGCAGTCCGGGGCCCCCGGAAGCTTTCTTT
TRBJ2-7	.	TRBD1	TRBV27	CASSGGQGRAYEQYF	TGTGCCAGCAGCGGAGGACAGGGGAGGGCGTACGAGCAGTACTTC
TRBJ2-5	.	TRBD1	TRBV7-2	CASSYRGPLETQYF	TGTGCCAGCAGCTACAGGGGGCCCTTGGAGACCCAGTACTTC
TRBJ1-4	.	.	TRBV28	CASSPYNGSNEKLFF	TGTGCCAGCAGCCCTTATAACGGCTCCAATGAAAAACTGTTTTTT
TRBJ1-1	.	.	TRBV6-1	CASSEGTVNTEAFF	TGTGCCAGCAGTGAAGGGACGGTGAACACTGAAGCTTTCTTT
TRBJ2-7	.	.	TRBV5-1	CASSWGGDPYEQYF	TGCGCCAGCAGCTGGGGTGGGGATCCCTACGAGCAGTACTTC
TRBJ2-3	.	.	TRBV5-6	CASSLNWDTQYF	TGTGCCAGCAGCTTGAACTGGGATACGCAGTATTTT
TRBJ2-5	once	.	TRBV27	CASSLSAGAQETQYF	TGTGCCAGCAGTTTATCCGCCGGGGCCCAAGAGACCCAGTACTTC
TRBJ2-2	.	TRBD2	TRBV14	CASSHSRGAGELFF	TGTGCCAGCAGCCACTCACGGGGGGCCGGGGAGCTGTTTTTT
TRBJ2-3	.	TRBD2	TRBV10-3	CAISPGGFSGSVTDTQYF	TGTGCCATCAGCCCCGGAGGGTTTAGCGGGAGTGTAACAGATACGCAGTATTTT
TRBJ1-1	once	.	TRBV7-9	CASSPPGATEAFF	TGTGCCAGCAGCCCACCGGGAGCCACTGAAGCTTTCTTT
TRBJ2-7	.	.	TRBV27	CASASAGLSYEQYF	TGTGCCAGCGCCTCGGCCGGGTTATCCTACGAGCAGTACTTC
TRBJ1-6	once	TRBD1	TRBV2	CASKRDRSSYNSPLHF	TGTGCCAGCAAAAGGGACAGGAGCTCCTATAATTCACCCCTCCACTTT
TRBJ2-3	.	.	TRBV30	CAWNEGSSDTQYF	TGTGCCTGGAATGAGGGGAGCTCAGATACGCAGTATTTT
TRBJ2-7	.	TRBD2	TRBV27	CASSLGLAGGYEQYF	TGTGCCAGCAGTTTAGGACTAGCGGGAGGCTACGAGCAGTACTTC
TRBJ2-7	.	TRBD1	TRBV27	CASSPLGRDRRDEQYF	TGTGCCAGCAGTCCACTCGGAAGGGACAGGCGAGACGAGCAGTACTTC
TRBJ1-1	few	.	TRBV7-9	CASSPPAGTEAFF	TGTGCCAGCAGTCCCCCCGCAGGGACAGAAGCTTTCTTT
TRBJ2-3	.	.	TRBV28	CASSFRITDTQYF	TGTGCCAGCAGTTTCCGGATCACAGATACGCAGTATTTT
TRBJ1-2	.	.	TRBV6-1	CASLVGPGYGYTF	TGTGCCAGCCTAGTGGGACCTGGCTATGGCTACACCTTC
TRBJ2-5	.	.	TRBV7-9	CASSINQETQYF	TGTGCCAGCAGCATAAATCAAGAGACCCAGTACTTC
TRBJ2-1	.	TRBD2	TRBV10-2	CASRSASGRNYNEQFF	TGCGCCAGCAGATCGGCTAGCGGGAGAAATTACAATGAGCAGTTCTTC
TRBJ1-1	.	.	TRBV29-1	CSVEIPNTEAFF	TGCAGCGTTGAAATCCCGAACACTGAAGCTTTCTTT
TRBJ1-2	.	.	TRBV28	CASRSRQTHGGFYGYTF	TGTGCCAGCAGGTCAAGACAAACCCACGGAGGTTTCTATGGCTACACCTTC
TRBJ2-5	.	.	TRBV5-1	CASSLDPRTPKETQYF	TGCGCCAGCAGCTTGGATCCCCGGACTCCGAAAGAGACCCAGTACTTC
TRBJ2-7	.	.	TRBV20-1	CSASNRYEQYF	TGCAGTGCTTCCAACCGCTACGAGCAGTACTTC
TRBJ2-7	.	TRBD2	TRBV2	CASSEVSGRALGYEQYF	TGTGCCAGCAGTGAAGTCAGCGGGAGGGCCTTAGGGTACGAGCAGTACTTC
TRBJ2-7	once	TRBD1	TRBV27	CASSLTGGNYEQYF	TGTGCCAGCAGTTTGACAGGGGGTAATTACGAGCAGTACTTC
TRBJ2-5	.	.	TRBV5-6	CASSLVLQETQYF	TGTGCCAGCAGCTTGGTACTTCAAGAGACCCAGTACTTC
TRBJ2-1	.	TRBD1	TRBV5-1	CASSLSGTAYNEQFF	TGCGCCAGCAGCTTGTCAGGGACAGCCTACAATGAGCAGTTCTTC
TRBJ2-1	.	.	TRBV9	CASSVEGGEQFF	TGTGCCAGCAGCGTAGAGGGGGGTGAGCAGTTCTTC
TRBJ1-2	.	TRBD1	TRBV4-1	CASSQGTGFSRGYGYTF	TGCGCCAGCAGCCAAGGGACAGGATTCTCTCGCGGCTATGGCTACACCTTC
TRBJ2-4	.	TRBD1	TRBV4-2	CASSQDPPGQGFAKNIQYF	TGTGCCAGCAGCCAAGATCCGCCGGGACAGGGGTTCGCCAAAAACATTCAGTACTTC
TRBJ2-5	.	.	TRBV2	CARGTKKETQYF	TGTGCCAGAGGGACCAAAAAAGAGACCCAGTACTTC
TRBJ2-1	.	TRBD2	TRBV27	CASSLSGTSFRYEQFF	TGTGCCAGCAGTTTATCCGGGACTAGCTTCAGGTATGAGCAGTTCTTC
TRBJ1-2	.	.	TRBV19	CASSRRGDRKYGYTF	TGTGCCAGTAGTAGAAGGGGCGACAGGAAGTATGGCTACACCTTC
TRBJ2-7	.	TRBD1	TRBV9	CASSVTGTGDEQYF	TGTGCCAGCAGCGTTACCGGGACAGGGGACGAGCAGTACTTC
TRBJ2-3	.	TRBD2	TRBV9	CASSVEGLAGTPYTDTQYF	TGTGCCAGCAGCGTAGAGGGACTAGCGGGGACGCCTTACACAGATACGCAGTATTTT
TRBJ2-7	.	TRBD2	TRBV7-8	CASSPALAGGPSDEQYF	TGTGCCAGCAGCCCCGCACTAGCGGGAGGGCCAAGCGACGAGCAGTACTTC
TRBJ2-1	once	.	TRBV5-1	CASSLANNEQFF	TGCGCCAGCAGCTTGGCAAACAATGAGCAGTTCTTC
TRBJ2-7	.	.	TRBV7-9	CASSQPPRGDYEQYF	TGTGCCAGCAGCCAACCACCACGGGGTGACTACGAGCAGTACTTC
TRBJ1-1	.	TRBD1	TRBV5-4	CASSDGQGKTEAFF	TGTGCCAGCAGCGATGGACAGGGAAAGACTGAAGCTTTCTTT
TRBJ2-7	.	.	TRBV7-9	CASSPTPDGGAFYEQYF	TGTGCCAGCAGCCCGACACCAGACGGCGGGGCCTTCTACGAGCAGTACTTC
TRBJ1-1	.	TRBD1	TRBV28	CASSLGTDGAEAFF	TGTGCCAGCAGTTTAGGGACAGACGGCGCTGAAGCTTTCTTT
TRBJ2-7	.	TRBD2	TRBV7-2	CASSFSEGTSGTYEQYF	TGTGCCAGCAGCTTTTCTGAAGGGACTAGCGGAACCTACGAGCAGTACTTC
TRBJ1-4	.	.	TRBV19	CASSILPNEKLFF	TGTGCCAGTAGTATCCTTCCTAATGAAAAACTGTTTTTT
TRBJ1-6	.	TRBD1	TRBV28	CASSVTGDNSPLHF	TGTGCCAGCAGTGTGACAGGGGATAATTCACCCCTCCACTTT
TRBJ1-1	.	.	TRBV27	CASSAGGAYTEAFF	TGTGCCAGCAGTGCGGGGGGCGCTTACACTGAAGCTTTCTTT